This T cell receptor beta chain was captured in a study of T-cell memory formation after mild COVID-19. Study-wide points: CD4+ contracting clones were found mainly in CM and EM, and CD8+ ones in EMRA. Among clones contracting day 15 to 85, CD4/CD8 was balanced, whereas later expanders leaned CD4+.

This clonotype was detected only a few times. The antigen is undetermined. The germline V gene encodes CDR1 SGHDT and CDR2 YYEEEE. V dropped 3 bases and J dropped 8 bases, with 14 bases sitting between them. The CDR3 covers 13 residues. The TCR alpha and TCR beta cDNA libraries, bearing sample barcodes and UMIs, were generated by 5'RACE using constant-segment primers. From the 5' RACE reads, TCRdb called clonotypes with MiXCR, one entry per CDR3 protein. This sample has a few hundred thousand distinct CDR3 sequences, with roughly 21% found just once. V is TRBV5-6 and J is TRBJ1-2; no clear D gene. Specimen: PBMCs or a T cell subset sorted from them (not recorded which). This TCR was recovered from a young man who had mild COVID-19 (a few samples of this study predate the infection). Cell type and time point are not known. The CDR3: CASSSYRAGGYTF. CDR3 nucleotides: TGTGCCAGCAGCTCATACCGGGCCGGGGGCTACACCTTC.